This T cell receptor (beta chain) was observed in a study of cytomegalovirus exposure and HLA in healthy donors. About this clone: Its specificity is unknown.

The study, taken as a whole, reports: A cluster of highly shared sequence variants was likely a sequencing artifact. The study had only CMV serostatus as immune exposure information.

The germline gives CDR1 SGHRS, CDR2 YFSETQ. The CDR3 contains 18 residues. The junction had 18 bases not matched to a gene; V was cut back by 4 bases and J by 5 bases. PCR involved 60 Vbeta and 13 Jbeta primers. Data came from immunoSEQ multiplex PCR; TCRdb stores just in-frame clones and leaves some out. In the table there are about 130,000 clones, roughly 83% of which are singletons. The sequence derives from a man aged 18 to 35 in good health and CMV-seronegative. V is TRBV5-1 and J is TRBJ2-7, with TRBD2 matching 10 bases. The sequenced sample was PBMCs. The CDR3 loop is CASSPGVLGKREGNEQYV. In DNA, the CDR3 is TGCGCCAGCAGCCCGGGGGTCCTTGGCAAGCGGGAGGGCAACGAGCAGTACGTC.